Listed here are 10 T cell receptor beta chains from one sample, sequenced in a study of spatial heterogeneity in lung cancer. Each CDR3 protein is one row after TCRdb ran MiXCR on the 5' RACE reads. The sample yields more than 35,000 distinct CDR3 sequences, 5.2% seen once. Time point in this sample: sample taken at primary tumor resection. Sequences were derived from PBMCs, sampled at surgery. The receptors were gathered from a female donor with early-stage non-small cell lung cancer.

CDR3 sequence: CASSYGTGVYEQYF. CDR3 sequence (DNA): TGCGCCAGCAGCTACGGGACAGGAGTTTACGAGCAGTACTTC. This chain connects TRBV5-1 to TRBJ2-7, with 8 positions matching TRBD1. V shed 3 bases, J shed 4 bases, and the junction held 6 bases outside the gene matches. The CDR3 is 14 residues long. Germline assignment: CDR1 SGHRS and CDR2 YFSETQ.

This clonotype is medium-sized within its sample. The J gene is TRBJ2-7, the V gene TRBV7-6; possibly TRBD1 or TRBD2 for D (5 bases each). Germline V gives CDR1 SGHVS, CDR2 FNYEAQ. The CDR3 runs 12 residues. Trimming left V 0 bases short and J 5 bases short, with 5 bases between. The CDR3 sequence: CASSLAGDEQYF. CDR3 nucleotide sequence: TGTGCCAGCAGCTTAGCGGGGGACGAGCAGTACTTC.

The sample holds many counts of this clonotype. The chain joins TRBV7-2 to TRBJ2-6; D uncertain. CDR1 is SGHTA, CDR2 FQGNSA, per germline. V lost 2 bases and J 1 base, leaving 3 bases between the germline ends. The CDR3 extends over 14 amino acids. The chain's CDR3 is CASSLKSGANVLTF. DNA for the CDR3: TGTGCCAGCAGCTTAAAGTCTGGGGCCAACGTCCTGACTTTC.

In its sample, this clonotype was seen many times. J is TRBJ1-5 and V is TRBV20-1; D is ambiguous. Germline V gene sequence: CDR1 DFQATT, CDR2 SNEGSKA (reference sequence). V was cut by 7 bases and J by 6 bases, with 16 bases left in between. This CDR3 region has 13 residues. The CDR3 reads CSVPARGGQPQHF. The CDR3 DNA reads TGCAGTGTACCAGCCCGGGGAGGTCAGCCCCAGCATTTT.

Sample share makes this clonotype medium-sized. V and J are TRBV29-1 and TRBJ2-7, with D perhaps assigned TRBD1 or TRBD2 (5 bases each). Germline V gene data show CDR1 as SQVTM and CDR2 as ANQGSEA. V lost 0 bases, J lost 4 bases, and 13 bases lay in between. The CDR3 is 14 residues long. CDR3 region: CSVEDRGTGYEQYF. The CDR3 DNA follows: TGCAGCGTTGAAGATCGGGGAACAGGTTACGAGCAGTACTTC.

This clonotype was counted ten times or more. The rearrangement uses TRBV28 and TRBJ1-2; no clear D. Deletions cut 3 bases from V and 1 base from J, with 12 bases between. This CDR3 has 15 amino acids. Germline values: CDR1 MDHEN, CDR2 SYDVKM. The CDR3, as DNA: TGTGCCAGCAGTTTCTTCTCAGGAGTTAACTATGGCTACACCTTC. It yields the protein CASSFFSGVNYGYTF.

This clonotype was seen a handful of times. V gene TRBV6-2 or TRBV6-3 combines with J gene TRBJ1-2, with 8 bases matching TRBD1. Germline V CDR1 and CDR2: MNHEY, SVGEGT. Trimming at V came to 5 bases and at J to 12 bases, leaving 11 bases not matched to a gene. CDR3 length equals 13 residues. DNA of the CDR3: TGTGCCAGCAGTCGCGAGGGGACAGGAGCCCACACCTTC. Translation gives CASSREGTGAHTF.

This clonotype was detected only a few times. The rearrangement joins TRBV20-1 to TRBJ1-5; D gene uncertain. The CDR3 has 15 residues. The V gene lost 0 bases and the J gene lost 1 base, with 10 bases spanning the gap. Looked up from germline, CDR1 is DFQATT and CDR2 is SNEGSKA (reference sequence). The chain's CDR3 is CSARDRPRSNQPQHF. The DNA for the CDR3 is TGCAGTGCTAGAGATCGCCCGAGGAGCAATCAGCCCCAGCATTTT.

This clonotype has more than one count but fewer than ten. The chain carries TRBV5-5 and TRBJ1-1; D is ambiguous. The V end lost 2 bases, the J end lost 4 bases, and 15 bases lay between the germline ends. Germline V gene lookup returns CDR1 SGHKS and CDR2 YYEKEE (reference sequence). CDR3 length: 15 residues. The CDR3 protein is CASSFFGGEGTEAFF. In DNA form, the CDR3 reads TGTGCCAGCAGCTTTTTTGGTGGAGAAGGCACTGAAGCTTTCTTT.

Many counts were recorded for this clonotype. V and J are TRBV12-3 or TRBV12-4 and TRBJ2-7, with 7 positions matching TRBD1. The CDR3 length is 14 residues. The junction had 8 bases not matched to a gene; V was cut back by 6 bases and J by 3 bases. The CDR3 spells CASSPTGQSYEQYF. CDR3 in DNA: TGTGCCAGCAGCCCTACGGGACAGAGCTACGAGCAGTACTTC.